This passage covers 27 T cell receptor beta chains from one sample sequenced in a study of vaccination effects on CD4 cells after COVID-19. After roughly eleven days in culture, the CD4+ T cells were isolated. Vaccination of participants consisted of two doses of either the BNT162b2 or mRNA-1273 vaccine. The repertoire was sequenced with immunoSEQ multiplex PCR; TCRdb's copy has only in-frame clones and lacks some. In the table there are tens of thousands of clones, around two thirds of which are singletons. Their antigens are not known. The material sequenced was CD4+ T cells from PBMCs cultured without peptide, taken after COVID-19 vaccination. The receptors come from a human donor who received a COVID-19 vaccine.

The rearrangement links TRBV2 to TRBJ2-1; weak D call: TRBD2 (6 bases). Germline CDR1 reads SNHLY; CDR2 reads FYNNEI. The V gene lost 4 bases and the J gene lost 5 bases, with 12 bases spanning the gap. The CDR3 covers 14 residues. The DNA for the CDR3 is TGTGCCAGCAGTGCGGGGGTATCCCACAATGAGCAGTTCTTC. Amino acids: CASSAGVSHNEQFF.

The chain has TRBV29-1 and TRBJ2-5; possible D gene TRBD1, 5 bases. Per the germline V gene, CDR1 is SQVTM and CDR2 is ANQGSEA. The CDR3 is 13 amino acids. V was clipped by 7 bases and J by 1 base, with 13 bases between them. As DNA, the CDR3 is TGCAGCGGCCATAGGGGATCCCAAGAGACCCAGTACTTC. It is translated as CSGHRGSQETQYF.

V gene TRBV12-5 combines with J gene TRBJ2-2; 7 nucleotides match TRBD1. With V trimmed by 1 base and J by 1 base, 9 bases remained unmatched. CDR1 and CDR2 from the germline V gene are LGHNT and FRNRAP. This CDR3 region has 18 residues. Written as DNA, the CDR3 is TGTGCTAGTGGTTTGGGAGGGGATCGGGACAGGAACACCGGGGAGCTGTTTTTT. Translating it yields CASGLGGDRDRNTGELFF.

The chain carries TRBV7-9 and TRBJ1-1; D is undetermined. The V end lost 6 bases, the J end lost 7 bases, and 15 bases lay between the germline ends. The CDR3 covers 13 residues. The germline V gene encodes CDR1 SEHNR and CDR2 FQNEAQ (reference sequence). The CDR3 is CASRAYVWGEAFF. The CDR3 bases are TGTGCCAGCAGGGCGTACGTTTGGGGTGAAGCTTTCTTT.

The V gene is TRBV24-1, the J gene TRBJ2-1; 13 positions agree with TRBD2. Germline V gives CDR1 KGHDR, CDR2 SFDVKD. After removal of 3 bases from V and 5 bases from J, the junction contained 6 bases not matched to a gene. The CDR3 is 17 residues long. The CDR3 spells CATSDPWTSGGNNEQFF. CDR3 nucleotide sequence: TGTGCCACCAGTGATCCATGGACTAGCGGGGGAAACAATGAGCAGTTCTTC.

The genes are TRBV19 and TRBJ1-6, with 7 bases identical to TRBD1. J gave up 7 bases and V 8 bases, and 8 bases lay outside the gene matches. In germline, CDR1 is LNHDA, CDR2 SQIVND (reference sequence). This CDR3 has 14 amino acids. Here the CDR3 reads CASCDREGNSPLHF. In DNA, the CDR3 is TGTGCCAGTTGTGACAGGGAGGGAAATTCACCCCTCCACTTT.

This clone was seen a handful of times. The V and J genes are TRBV7-9 and TRBJ1-1; 8 bases are shared with TRBD1. V trimming: 2 bases; J trimming: 1 base; junction bases outside the gene matches: 3. CDR1 and CDR2 from the germline V gene are SEHNR and FQNEAQ (reference sequence). The CDR3 consists of 15 residues. The CDR3 loop is CASSLTGGSNTEAFF. The CDR3 nucleotides are TGTGCCAGCAGCTTAACAGGGGGGTCGAACACTGAAGCTTTCTTT.

This clone came up a few times. This chain uses TRBV6-5 with TRBJ1-1; the D gene is possibly TRBD1 (5 bases). Per the germline V gene, CDR1 is MNHEY and CDR2 is SVGAGI. There are 15 residues in the CDR3. V was clipped by 5 bases and J by 0 bases, with 13 bases between them. CDR3 sequence (DNA): TGTGCCAGCAGTAGACGACAGAGGTTGAACACTGAAGCTTTCTTT. It yields the protein CASSRRQRLNTEAFF.

The V gene is TRBV10-1, the J gene TRBJ2-2; D call uncertain. V shed 6 bases and J shed 6 bases, with 17 bases lying between them. CDR3 length: 15 amino acids. Germline V CDR1 and CDR2: WNHNN, SYGVQD (reference sequence). The CDR3: CASSISLGSAGELFF. The CDR3, as DNA: TGCGCCAGCAGCATTTCTTTGGGTTCGGCCGGGGAGCTGTTTTTT.

The CDR3 is CASSNGHLQETQYF. In nucleotides, the CDR3 is TGCGCCAGCAGCAATGGACACCTCCAAGAGACCCAGTACTTC. This sequence joins TRBV5-1 and TRBJ2-5, with a tentative D call TRBD1 (5 bases). Looked up from germline, CDR1 is SGHRS and CDR2 is YFSETQ. Trimming took off 4 bases at V and 1 base at J, with 11 bases between the two ends. The CDR3 is made up of 14 amino acids.

The chain recombines TRBV24-1 with TRBJ1-5; unclear D gene. Trimming removed 2 bases at V and 1 base at J, with 5 bases between. The CDR3 has 14 amino acids. Germline V lookup: CDR1 KGHDR, CDR2 SFDVKD. CDR3 residues: CATSDSVSNQPQHF. The DNA for the CDR3 is TGTGCCACCAGTGATTCCGTAAGCAATCAGCCCCAGCATTTT.

The J gene is TRBJ1-5, the V gene TRBV30; unclear D gene. Germline CDR1 is GTSNPN and CDR2 is SVGIG (reference sequence). Trimming pared 3 bases from V and 9 bases from J, leaving 15 bases between. This CDR3 contains 13 residues. The CDR3 region is CAWSGHPSLPQHF. For the CDR3, the DNA is TGTGCCTGGAGCGGCCACCCTTCTTTGCCCCAGCATTTT.

V usage is TRBV6-5 and J usage is TRBJ1-6, with 9 bases aligning to TRBD1. The junction had 0 bases not matched to a gene; V was cut back by 0 bases and J by 12 bases. There are 13 residues in the CDR3. Germline V gives CDR1 MNHEY, CDR2 SVGAGI. The CDR3 sequence is CASSYSGQGPLHF. In DNA, the CDR3 is TGTGCCAGCAGTTACTCGGGACAGGGACCCCTCCACTTT.

In its sample, this clone was seen a few times. CDR3 bases: TGTGCCAGCAGTTACAGACAGATTAATTCACCCCTCCACTTT. This translates into CASSYRQINSPLHF. The chain links TRBV6-5 to TRBJ1-6, with TRBD1 as a possible D gene (5 bases). CDR1 and CDR2 (germline): MNHEY, SVGAGI. Between the trimmed V and J ends, which lost 2 bases and 6 bases, there was a span of 8 bases. The CDR3 has 14 amino acids.

The chain recombines TRBV12-3 or TRBV12-4 with TRBJ1-1, with D possibly matching TRBD1 (6 bases). V lost 6 bases and J 5 bases, leaving 13 bases between the germline ends. The CDR3 is 13 amino acids. CDR3 amino acids: CASSIQGRTEAFF. CDR3 coding DNA: TGTGCCAGCAGCATACAGGGTCGGACTGAAGCTTTCTTT.

In its sample, this clone was seen once. This rearrangement joins TRBV28 to TRBJ1-1; tentatively, D is TRBD1 (6 bases). V dropped 7 bases and J dropped 7 bases, with 13 bases sitting between them. The CDR3 loop spans 12 amino acids. From germline, CDR1 is MDHEN and CDR2 SYDVKM. The CDR3 sequence: CASMAGAREAFF. In DNA, the CDR3 is TGTGCCAGCATGGCAGGGGCCCGTGAAGCTTTCTTT.

The gene calls are TRBV2 and TRBJ1-6, with D possibly matching TRBD1 (6 bases). The V and J ends lost 6 bases and 4 bases respectively, with 13 bases between them. The V gene's germline CDR1 is SNHLY and CDR2 FYNNEI. The CDR3 has 15 residues. The CDR3 sequence: CASRARQEYNSPLHF. CDR3 DNA sequence: TGTGCCAGCAGGGCAAGACAGGAGTATAATTCACCCCTCCACTTT.

The chain links TRBV20-1 to TRBJ1-1; D unresolved. The CDR3 runs 11 residues. Germline CDR1 reads DFQATT; CDR2 reads SNEGSKA (reference sequence). The CDR3 region is CSPPGDTEAFF. The CDR3 DNA reads as TGCAGCCCCCCTGGGGACACTGAAGCTTTCTTT.

The rearrangement uses TRBV5-1 and TRBJ1-4, with D possibly TRBD1 on 6 matching bases. CDR1 SGHRS and CDR2 YFSETQ come from the germline V gene. V was trimmed by 1 base and J by 4 bases, leaving 11 bases between them. The CDR3 covers 15 residues. Here the CDR3 reads CASSLWGASNEKLFF. For the CDR3, the DNA is TGCGCCAGCAGCTTGTGGGGGGCGAGTAATGAAAAACTGTTTTTT.

The chain joins TRBV28 to TRBJ1-3; D unclear. The germline gives CDR1 MDHEN, CDR2 SYDVKM. The CDR3 length is 13 residues. Between the trimmed V and J ends, which lost 3 bases and 0 bases, there was a span of 3 bases. CDR3 DNA sequence: TGTGCCAGCAGTTTCCGCTCTGGAAACACCATATATTTT. Residues: CASSFRSGNTIYF.

The CDR3 protein is CASSSATGAATEAFF. DNA for the CDR3: TGTGCCAGCAGCTCAGCGACAGGGGCGGCCACTGAAGCTTTCTTT. The chain recombines TRBV7-9 with TRBJ1-1, with 8 bases that match TRBD1. This CDR3 has 15 amino acids. Unmatched junction bases numbered 8, after V lost 4 bases and J lost 4 bases. Germline-derived CDR1 and CDR2 are SEHNR and FQNEAQ (reference sequence).

This chain links TRBV6-2 or TRBV6-3 with TRBJ2-1; D call uncertain. V lost 6 bases and J lost 9, with 12 bases in between. The CDR3 covers 12 residues. Germline CDR1 reads MNHEY; CDR2 reads SVGEGT. CDR3 residues: CASSRPSSEQFF. The CDR3 coding sequence is TGTGCCAGCAGCAGACCCTCCAGTGAGCAGTTCTTC.

This clone has only a few counts. The genes are TRBV11-2 and TRBJ1-4; TRBD1 might be the D (6 bases). V lost 5 bases and J 7 bases, leaving 17 bases between the germline ends. The CDR3 extends over 15 amino acids. Per the germline V gene, CDR1 is SGHAT and CDR2 is FQNNGV. CDR3 in DNA: TGTGCCAGCAGCCGGGGGACAAGGGCGGGTGAAAAACTGTTTTTT. Amino acids: CASSRGTRAGEKLFF.

The rearrangement links TRBV12-3 or TRBV12-4 to TRBJ2-5; D not resolved. The CDR3 covers 13 residues. With 8 bases removed from V and 0 bases from J, the gap between germline ends came to 10 bases. The chain's CDR3 is CASGSTYQETQYF. In DNA, the CDR3 is TGTGCCAGCGGTTCCACCTACCAAGAGACCCAGTACTTC.

The chain employs TRBV7-2 and TRBJ1-1, with 7 bases fitting TRBD1. Germline values: CDR1 SGHTA, CDR2 FQGNSA. With V trimmed by 5 bases and J by 7 bases, 13 bases remained unmatched. The CDR3 runs to 15 residues. In nucleotides, the CDR3 is TGTGCCAGCAGCCCCCGACAGGGCTGGGGGATTGAAGCTTTCTTT. It yields the protein CASSPRQGWGIEAFF.

The chain couples TRBV29-1 to TRBJ2-3; D gene uncertain. This CDR3 contains 13 residues. V lost 2 bases to trimming and J lost 4 bases, with 10 bases between them. Germline V lookup: CDR1 SQVTM, CDR2 ANQGSEA. CDR3 bases: TGCAGCGTTGAAAGGGCACAAGCAGATACGCAGTATTTT. Protein: CSVERAQADTQYF.

This chain joins TRBV7-2 and TRBJ2-3, with D tentatively TRBD1 (5 bases). The V gene lost 0 bases and the J gene lost 2 bases, with 9 bases spanning the gap. This CDR3 comprises 15 residues. Germline lookup yields CDR1 SGHTA and CDR2 FQGNSA. The DNA for the CDR3 is TGTGCCAGCAGCTTAGCTGGGGCCCCCACAGATACGCAGTATTTT. Translated: CASSLAGAPTDTQYF.